The 7 T cell receptor beta chains reported below all come from one sample, sequenced in a study of blood T cell repertoires in COVID-19. The assay was immunoSEQ multiplex PCR, and TCRdb's table has in-frame clones only and misses some. Among around 300,000 clones, roughly 89% were seen once, and the ten largest hold roughly 0.92%. Sequenced material: peripheral blood. The receptors shown here come from a middle-aged woman who had recovered from COVID-19.

The chain couples TRBV30 to TRBJ2-2, with D uncertain. CDR1 GTSNPN and CDR2 SVGIG come from the germline V gene (reference sequence). There are 11 residues in the CDR3. V was cut by 5 bases and J by 5 bases, with 6 bases left in between. The CDR3 sequence is CAWGSTGELFF. Written as DNA, the CDR3 is TGTGCCTGGGGATCTACCGGGGAGCTGTTTTTT.

As for this clone: Additional DNA sequences in this sample encode the identical CDR3. The chain carries TRBV18 and TRBJ2-7, with 8 bases that match TRBD1. Losses at the gene ends were 3 bases for V and 3 bases for J; bases not matched to a gene: 1. The germline gives CDR1 KGHSH, CDR2 LQKENI. CDR3 length: 13 residues. The CDR3 sequence: CASSPGQDYEQYF. In DNA form, the CDR3 reads TGTGCCAGCTCACCGGGACAGGACTACGAGCAGTACTTC.

This clone has a handful of counts. This rearrangement joins TRBV20-1 to TRBJ2-5, with 8 bases that match TRBD1. Germline values: CDR1 DFQATT, CDR2 SNEGSKA (reference sequence). This CDR3 spans 15 amino acids. The V segment lost 3 bases and the J segment 5 bases; nucleotides outside the gene matches: 11. The CDR3 protein is CSASIEGTGDETQYF. The DNA for the CDR3 is TGCAGTGCTAGTATAGAAGGGACAGGCGACGAGACCCAGTACTTC.

This clone was recorded only once. This chain connects TRBV12-2 to TRBJ1-1; the table's D gene call, TRBD1, was not cross checked with the DNA. TRBV12-2 is a known pseudogene. The CDR3 loop spans 18 amino acids. The CDR3 DNA reads as TGTGCAAGTCGCTTAGCGTGCAATTTGGGCCCGCCGAACACTGAAGCTTTCTTT. Its translation: CASRLACNLGPPNTEAFF.

The chain carries TRBV5-1 and TRBJ2-3; 9 bases are a match to TRBD1. V shed 4 bases, J shed 3 bases, and the junction held 9 bases outside the gene matches. CDR3 length: 16 residues. Germline loops: CDR1 SGHRS, CDR2 YFSETQ. CDR3 DNA: TGCGCCAGCAGCCCCCTGGGGACAGGGTCTACAGATACGCAGTATTTT. Translation: CASSPLGTGSTDTQYF.

The chain is built from TRBV19 and TRBJ1-4; D remains unclear. The CDR3 has 15 residues. CDR1 and CDR2 from the germline V gene are LNHDA and SQIVND (reference sequence). V was pared by 1 base and J by 0 bases, with 6 bases between. CDR3 bases: TGTGCCAGTAGTATAGGAGGCACAACTAATGAAAAACTGTTTTTT. This sequence encodes CASSIGGTTNEKLFF.

The V and J genes are TRBV7-9 and TRBJ1-3; D may be TRBD1 (5 bases). V lost 0 bases, J lost 0 bases, and 12 bases lay in between. This CDR3 has 17 residues. Germline CDR1 SEHNR, CDR2 FQNEAQ (reference sequence). Written as DNA, the CDR3 is TGTGCCAGCAGCTTAGCGTGGAGACAGACCTCTGGAAACACCATATATTTT. Protein: CASSLAWRQTSGNTIYF.